Listed below are T cell receptor beta chains from one sample, sequenced in a study of CD8+ T cells in alopecia areata. The method was immunoSEQ multiplex PCR; TCRdb's version includes in-frame clones alone and lacks a portion of them. The profile shows approximately 200,000 clones, about 60% of them singletons. The source was CD4+ T cells sorted from blood, collected at week 4, from a patient treated with tofacitinib. All receptors derive from a human donor with alopecia areata. Each CDR3 is given with its conserved first and last residue. The D gene is left open where the match is weak.

>TRBD1|14|TRBV14
CASSPTGVAYEQYF
>.|13|TRBV29-1
CSVAKGGAYEQYF
>.|16|TRBV27
CASSSLSQRFAGELFF
>.|15|TRBV30
CAWSVRVSSGNTIYF
>TRBD1|16|TRBV5-4
CASSLGQGVTKNIQYF
>.|13|TRBV10-3
CAITGTHDTEAFF
>.|15|TRBV15
CATSRGKDGSYEQYF
>.|15|TRBV29-1
CSASRPAARTDTQYF
>.|16|TRBV6-5
CASSSLGGKGNEKLFF
>TRBD1|13|TRBV2
CASSEDREGEAFF
>.|13|TRBV29-1
CSVDGGAGTEAFF
>.|15|TRBV9
CASSVTPGAGETQYF
>TRBD1|17|TRBV30
CAWSAPPGQGLQETQYF
>.|10|TRBV29-1
CSVGNYEQYF
>TRBD2|17|TRBV5-4
CASSTGGSGGDSDTQYF
>.|12|TRBV7-2
CASSLRVDTQYF
>.|17|TRBV4-1
CASSQGSQGPRLHEQFF
>.|14|TRBV14
CASSPLAGSYEQYF
>.|18|TRBV6-4
CASSEKRAIGGVTGELFF
>.|14|TRBV5-1
CASSLGIGFGSYTF
>.|14|TRBV29-1
CSVRMGGMNTEAFF
>.|14|TRBV7-9
CASSPGAQDSPLHF
>.|11|TRBV25-1
CASRRSGPQYF